The rows below give T cell receptor beta chains drawn from one sample of a study of T cells after yellow fever vaccination. TCRdb used MiXCR to reprocess the 5' RACE reads, holding one entry per CDR3 protein. The sample holds about 120,000 distinct CDR3 sequences; roughly 9% are singletons and the top ten take 40%. Sequenced here: CD8+ T cells sorted from PBMCs, sampled on the day of the yellow fever booster vaccination. The receptors were gathered from a man aged 18 to 30 who received the YFV17D yellow fever vaccine. Each CDR3 is given with its conserved first and last residue. A D gene is named only where the DNA matches it firmly. Size is omitted from some rows. Given values are once, few, many or a class for expanded clones.

CDR3aa: CASSYLDGFLHF
CDR3nt: TGTGCCAGCAGTTACTTGGACGGGTTCCTCCACTTT
d_gene: NA
len: 12
j_gene: TRBJ1-6
abundance: once
v_gene: TRBV6-5

CDR3aa: CASSITGNTEAFF
CDR3nt: TGTGCCAGTAGTATTACGGGAAACACTGAAGCTTTCTTT
d_gene: NA
len: 13
j_gene: TRBJ1-1
abundance: once
v_gene: TRBV19

CDR3aa: CASSLEQGYSYEQYF
CDR3nt: TGTGCCAGCAGTTTAGAACAGGGATACTCCTACGAGCAGTACTTC
d_gene: NA
len: 15
j_gene: TRBJ2-7
abundance: few
v_gene: TRBV12-3/TRBV12-4

CDR3aa: CASSYTANQETQYF
CDR3nt: TGTGCCAGCAGTTACACGGCAAATCAAGAGACCCAGTACTTC
d_gene: NA
len: 14
j_gene: TRBJ2-5
abundance: many
v_gene: TRBV6-5

CDR3aa: CAISDRAGVDTEAFF
CDR3nt: TGTGCCATCAGCGACAGGGCTGGGGTGGACACTGAAGCTTTCTTT
d_gene: TRBD1
len: 15
j_gene: TRBJ1-1
abundance: NA
v_gene: TRBV10-3

CDR3aa: CASSLQGIPYNEQFF
CDR3nt: TGTGCCAGCAGTTTGCAGGGTATCCCCTACAATGAGCAGTTCTTC
d_gene: NA
len: 15
j_gene: TRBJ2-1
abundance: few
v_gene: TRBV12-3/TRBV12-4

CDR3aa: CASSVGLMNYGYTF
CDR3nt: TGTGCCAGCAGTGTTGGGTTGATGAACTATGGCTACACCTTC
d_gene: NA
len: 14
j_gene: TRBJ1-2
abundance: few
v_gene: TRBV25-1

CDR3aa: CATSDLLRDRGSCTF
CDR3nt: TGTGCCACCAGTGATTTGCTCCGGGACAGGGGCAGTTGCACCTTC
d_gene: TRBD1
len: 15
j_gene: TRBJ1-2
abundance: few
v_gene: TRBV24-1

CDR3aa: CASSLDSQPQHF
CDR3nt: TGTGCCAGCAGCTTAGACAGCCAGCCCCAGCATTTT
d_gene: NA
len: 12
j_gene: TRBJ1-5
abundance: many
v_gene: TRBV7-9

CDR3aa: CASSGGLAGRNEQFF
CDR3nt: TGTGCCAGCAGTGGAGGACTAGCGGGGCGCAATGAGCAGTTCTTC
d_gene: TRBD2
len: 15
j_gene: TRBJ2-1
abundance: many
v_gene: TRBV27